The clone carrying this T cell receptor beta chain was seen at least ten times. Antigen specificity is unknown. Attached unique molecular identifiers marked individual cDNA molecules. MiXCR, run by TCRdb on the 5' RACE reads, gives a single entry per CDR3 protein. The table records some 23,000 distinct CDR3 sequences, roughly 5% of them present only once. The data were obtained in a study of early T cells in non-severe SARS-CoV-2 infection. Looking at the study overall: Sequencing input comprised bulk RNA from unsorted whole blood; chain pairing was not available.

Germline-derived CDR1 and CDR2 are SGHRS and YFSETQ. This CDR3 region has 18 residues. With V trimmed by 5 bases and J by 3 bases, 8 bases remained unmatched. The study, taken as a whole, reports: Lookups in VDJdb leaned toward anti-spike CD8 responses and missed private and CD4 specificities.

This chain links TRBV5-1 with TRBJ2-2; 15 nucleotides match TRBD2. Sequenced input: whole blood. The clonotype originates from an adult who was a healthcare worker with PCR-confirmed SARS-CoV-2 infection or an uninfected control (not recorded which). The CDR3 here is CASSRTSGGAGHTGELFF. CDR3 nucleotides: TGCGCCAGCAGTCGGACTAGCGGGGGGGCCGGGCACACCGGGGAGCTGTTTTTT.